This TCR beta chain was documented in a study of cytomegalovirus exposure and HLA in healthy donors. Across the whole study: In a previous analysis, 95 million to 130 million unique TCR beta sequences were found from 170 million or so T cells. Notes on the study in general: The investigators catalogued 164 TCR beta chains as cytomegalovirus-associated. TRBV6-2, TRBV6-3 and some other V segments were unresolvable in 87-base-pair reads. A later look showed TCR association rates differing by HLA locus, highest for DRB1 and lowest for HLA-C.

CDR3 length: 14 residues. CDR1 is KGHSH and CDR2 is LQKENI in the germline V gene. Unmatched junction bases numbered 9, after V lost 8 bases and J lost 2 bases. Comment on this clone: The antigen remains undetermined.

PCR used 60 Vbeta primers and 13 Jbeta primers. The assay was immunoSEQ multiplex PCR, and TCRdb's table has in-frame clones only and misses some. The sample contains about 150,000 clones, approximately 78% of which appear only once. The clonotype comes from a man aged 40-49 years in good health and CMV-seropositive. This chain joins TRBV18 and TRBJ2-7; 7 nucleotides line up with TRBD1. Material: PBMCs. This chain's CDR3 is CASTLAGTAYEQYF. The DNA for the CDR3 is TGTGCCAGCACCCTCGCCGGGACAGCCTACGAGCAGTACTTC.